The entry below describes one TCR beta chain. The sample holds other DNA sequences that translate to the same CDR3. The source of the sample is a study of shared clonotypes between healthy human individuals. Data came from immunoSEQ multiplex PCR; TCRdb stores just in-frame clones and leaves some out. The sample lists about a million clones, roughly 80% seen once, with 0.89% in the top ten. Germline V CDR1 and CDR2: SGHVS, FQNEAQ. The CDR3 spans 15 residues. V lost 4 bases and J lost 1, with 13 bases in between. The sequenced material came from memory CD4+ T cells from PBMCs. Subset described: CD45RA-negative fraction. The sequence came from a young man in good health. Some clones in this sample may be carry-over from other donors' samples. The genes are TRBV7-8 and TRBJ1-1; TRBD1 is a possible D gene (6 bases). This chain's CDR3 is CASSSLTGANTEAFF. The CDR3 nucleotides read TGTGCCAGCAGCTCATTGACAGGCGCGAACACTGAAGCTTTCTTT.